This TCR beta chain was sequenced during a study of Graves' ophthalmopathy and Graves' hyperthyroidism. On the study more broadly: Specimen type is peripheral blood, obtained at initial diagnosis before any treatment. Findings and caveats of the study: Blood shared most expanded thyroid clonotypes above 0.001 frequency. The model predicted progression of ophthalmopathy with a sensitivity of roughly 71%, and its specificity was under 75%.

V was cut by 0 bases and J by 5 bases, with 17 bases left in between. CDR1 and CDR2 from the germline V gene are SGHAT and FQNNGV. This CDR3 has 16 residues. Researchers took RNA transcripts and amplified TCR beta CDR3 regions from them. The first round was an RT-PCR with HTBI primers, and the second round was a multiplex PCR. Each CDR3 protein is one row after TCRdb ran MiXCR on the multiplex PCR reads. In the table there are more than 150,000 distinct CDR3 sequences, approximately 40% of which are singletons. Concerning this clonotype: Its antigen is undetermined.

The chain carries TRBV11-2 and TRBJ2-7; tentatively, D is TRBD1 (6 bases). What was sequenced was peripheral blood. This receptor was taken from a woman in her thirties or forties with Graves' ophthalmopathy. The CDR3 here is CASSLDQSNRANEQYF. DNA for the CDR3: TGTGCCAGCAGCTTAGATCAGAGTAACAGGGCGAACGAGCAGTACTTC.